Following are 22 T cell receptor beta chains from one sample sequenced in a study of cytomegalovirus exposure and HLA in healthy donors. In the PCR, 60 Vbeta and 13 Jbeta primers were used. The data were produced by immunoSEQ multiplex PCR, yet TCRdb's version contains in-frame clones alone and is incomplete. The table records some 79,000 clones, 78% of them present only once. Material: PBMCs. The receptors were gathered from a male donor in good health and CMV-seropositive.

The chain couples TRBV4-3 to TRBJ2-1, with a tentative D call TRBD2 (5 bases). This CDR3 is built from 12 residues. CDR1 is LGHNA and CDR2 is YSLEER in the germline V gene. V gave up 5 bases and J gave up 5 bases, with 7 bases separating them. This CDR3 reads CASSRRNNEQFF. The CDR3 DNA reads TGCGCCAGCAGCAGGAGGAACAATGAGCAGTTCTTC.

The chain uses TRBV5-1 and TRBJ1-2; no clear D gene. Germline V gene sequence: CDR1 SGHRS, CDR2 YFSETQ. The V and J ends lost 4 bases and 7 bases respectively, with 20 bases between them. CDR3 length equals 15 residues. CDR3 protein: CASSPSGVWFGGYTF. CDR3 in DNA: TGCGCCAGCAGCCCTAGCGGGGTTTGGTTCGGTGGCTACACCTTC.

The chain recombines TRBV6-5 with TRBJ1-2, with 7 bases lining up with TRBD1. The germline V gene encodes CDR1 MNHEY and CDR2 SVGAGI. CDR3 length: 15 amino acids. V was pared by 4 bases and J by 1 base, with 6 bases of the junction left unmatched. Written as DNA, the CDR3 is TGTGCCAGCAGTTTCACAGGGGACATTAACTATGGCTACACCTTC. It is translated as CASSFTGDINYGYTF.

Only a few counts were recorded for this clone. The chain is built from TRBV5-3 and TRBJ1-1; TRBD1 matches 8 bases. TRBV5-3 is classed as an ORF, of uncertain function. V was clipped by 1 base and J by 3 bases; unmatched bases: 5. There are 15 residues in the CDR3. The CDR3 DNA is TGTGCCAGAAGCTTGCGACAGGGGCCGCACACTGAAGCTTTCTTT. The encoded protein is CARSLRQGPHTEAFF.

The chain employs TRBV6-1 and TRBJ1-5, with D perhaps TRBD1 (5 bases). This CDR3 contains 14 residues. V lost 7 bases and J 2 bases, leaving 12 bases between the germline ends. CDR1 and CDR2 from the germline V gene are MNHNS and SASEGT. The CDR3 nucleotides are TGTGCCAGCACCCTCTGGGGGGGCAATCAGCCCCAGCATTTT. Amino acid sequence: CASTLWGGNQPQHF.

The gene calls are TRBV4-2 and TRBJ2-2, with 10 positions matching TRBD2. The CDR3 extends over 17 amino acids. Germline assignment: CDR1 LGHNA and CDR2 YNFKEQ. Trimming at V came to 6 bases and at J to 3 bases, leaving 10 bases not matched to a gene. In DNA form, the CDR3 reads TGTGCCAGCAGGCCTAGCGGGAGTTTTGGGGACACCGGGGAGCTGTTTTTT. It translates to CASRPSGSFGDTGELFF.

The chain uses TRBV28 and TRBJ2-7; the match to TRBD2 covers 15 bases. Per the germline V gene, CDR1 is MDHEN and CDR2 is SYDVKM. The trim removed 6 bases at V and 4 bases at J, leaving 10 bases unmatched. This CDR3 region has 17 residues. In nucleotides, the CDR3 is TGTGCCAGCAGCGGACTAGCGGGAGGGTATGCCTCATACGAGCAGTACTTC. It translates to CASSGLAGGYASYEQYF.

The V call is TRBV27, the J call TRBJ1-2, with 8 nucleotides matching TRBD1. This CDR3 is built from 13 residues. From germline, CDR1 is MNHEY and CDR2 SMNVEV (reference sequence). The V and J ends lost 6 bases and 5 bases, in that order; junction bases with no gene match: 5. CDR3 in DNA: TGTGCCAGCAGCAGGGGGCGCGGGTATGGCTACACCTTC. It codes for CASSRGRGYGYTF.

The CDR3 spells CASSHRGGYEQYF. The CDR3 bases are TGTGCCAGCAGCCATAGAGGAGGGTACGAGCAGTACTTC. The gene calls are TRBV27 and TRBJ2-7; perhaps TRBD2 as D (6 bases). Deletions cut 6 bases from V and 4 bases from J, with 13 bases between. Germline assignment: CDR1 MNHEY and CDR2 SMNVEV (reference sequence). This CDR3 is 13 amino acids long.

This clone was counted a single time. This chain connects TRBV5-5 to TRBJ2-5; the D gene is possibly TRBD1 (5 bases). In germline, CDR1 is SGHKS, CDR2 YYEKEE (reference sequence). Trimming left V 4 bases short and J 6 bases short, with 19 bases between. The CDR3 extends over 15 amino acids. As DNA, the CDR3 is TGTGCCAGCAGCCTGACAGAAGCCGGCTGGAAGACCCAGTACTTC. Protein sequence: CASSLTEAGWKTQYF.

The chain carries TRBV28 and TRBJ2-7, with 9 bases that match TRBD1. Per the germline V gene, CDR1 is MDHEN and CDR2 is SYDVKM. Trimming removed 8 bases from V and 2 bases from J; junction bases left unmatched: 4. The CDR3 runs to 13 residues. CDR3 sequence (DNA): TGTGCCAGCCGGGGACAGGGAACCTACGAGCAGTACTTC. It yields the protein CASRGQGTYEQYF.

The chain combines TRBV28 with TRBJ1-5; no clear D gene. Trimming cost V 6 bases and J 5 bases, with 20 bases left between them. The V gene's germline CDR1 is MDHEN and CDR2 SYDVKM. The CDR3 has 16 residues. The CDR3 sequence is CASSPVGSQMDQPQHF. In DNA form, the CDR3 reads TGTGCCAGCAGCCCCGTCGGATCACAGATGGATCAGCCCCAGCATTTT.

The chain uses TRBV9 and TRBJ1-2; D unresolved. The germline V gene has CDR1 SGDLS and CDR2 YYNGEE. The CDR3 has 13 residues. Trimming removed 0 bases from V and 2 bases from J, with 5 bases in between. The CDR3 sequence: CASSVAGNYGYTF. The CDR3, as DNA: TGTGCCAGCAGCGTAGCCGGGAACTATGGCTACACCTTC.

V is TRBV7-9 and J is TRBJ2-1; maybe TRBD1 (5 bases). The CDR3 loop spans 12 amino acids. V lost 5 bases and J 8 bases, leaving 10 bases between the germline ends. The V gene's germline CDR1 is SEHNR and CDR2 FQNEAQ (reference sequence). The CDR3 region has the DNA TGTGCCAGCAGCCCAAGGGGCGATGAGCAGTTCTTC. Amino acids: CASSPRGDEQFF.

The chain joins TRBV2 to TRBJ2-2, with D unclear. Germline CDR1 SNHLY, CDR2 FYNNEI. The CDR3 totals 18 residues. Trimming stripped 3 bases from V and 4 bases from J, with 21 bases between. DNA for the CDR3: TGTGCCAGCAGTGACGTTGTGACCCACAAAACGGGCACCGGGGAGCTGTTTTTT. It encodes CASSDVVTHKTGTGELFF.

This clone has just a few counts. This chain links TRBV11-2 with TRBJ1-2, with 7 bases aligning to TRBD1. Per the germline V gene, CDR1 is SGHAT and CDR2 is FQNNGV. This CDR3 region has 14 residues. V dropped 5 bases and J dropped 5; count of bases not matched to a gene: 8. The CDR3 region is CASSTRQGLYGYTF. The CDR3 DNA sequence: TGTGCCAGCAGCACCCGACAGGGCCTATATGGCTACACCTTC.

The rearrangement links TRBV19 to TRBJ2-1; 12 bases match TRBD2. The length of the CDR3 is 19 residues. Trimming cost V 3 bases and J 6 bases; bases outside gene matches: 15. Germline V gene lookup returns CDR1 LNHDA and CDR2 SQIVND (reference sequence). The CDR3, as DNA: TGTGCCAGTAGTATTTCTCAGAGACTAGCGGGAGTCGGGGGCAATGAGCAGTTCTTC. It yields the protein CASSISQRLAGVGGNEQFF. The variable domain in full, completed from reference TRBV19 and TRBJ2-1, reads DGGITQSPKYLFRKEGQNVTLSCEQNLNHDAMYWYRQDPGQGLRLIYYSQIVNDFQKGDIAEGYSVSREKKESFPLTVTSAQKNPTAFYLCASSISQRLAGVGGNEQFFGPGTRLTVL.

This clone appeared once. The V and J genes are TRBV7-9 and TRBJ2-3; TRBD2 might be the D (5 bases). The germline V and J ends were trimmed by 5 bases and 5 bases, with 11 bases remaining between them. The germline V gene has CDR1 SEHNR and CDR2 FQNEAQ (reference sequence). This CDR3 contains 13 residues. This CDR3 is CASSQFEGDTQYF. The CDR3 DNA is TGTGCCAGCAGCCAATTCGAGGGAGATACGCAGTATTTT.

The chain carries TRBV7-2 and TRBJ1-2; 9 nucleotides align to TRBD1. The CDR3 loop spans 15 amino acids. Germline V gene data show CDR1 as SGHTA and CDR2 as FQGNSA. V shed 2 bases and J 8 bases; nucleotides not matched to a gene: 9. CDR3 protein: CASSLRLGTGSGYTF. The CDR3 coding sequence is TGTGCCAGCAGCTTACGACTTGGGACAGGGTCCGGCTACACCTTC.

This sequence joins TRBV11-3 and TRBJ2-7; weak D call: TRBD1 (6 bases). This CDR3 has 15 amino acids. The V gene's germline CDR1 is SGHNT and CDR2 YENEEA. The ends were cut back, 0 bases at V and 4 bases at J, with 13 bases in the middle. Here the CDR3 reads CASSLEAGESYEQYF. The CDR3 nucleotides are TGTGCCAGCAGCTTAGAGGCAGGGGAATCTTACGAGCAGTACTTC.

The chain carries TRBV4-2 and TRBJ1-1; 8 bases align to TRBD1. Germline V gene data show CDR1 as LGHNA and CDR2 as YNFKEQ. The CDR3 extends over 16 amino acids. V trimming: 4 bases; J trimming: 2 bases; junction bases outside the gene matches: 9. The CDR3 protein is CASSLEDRAPNTEAFF. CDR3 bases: TGTGCCAGCAGCCTAGAGGACAGGGCCCCTAACACTGAAGCTTTCTTT.

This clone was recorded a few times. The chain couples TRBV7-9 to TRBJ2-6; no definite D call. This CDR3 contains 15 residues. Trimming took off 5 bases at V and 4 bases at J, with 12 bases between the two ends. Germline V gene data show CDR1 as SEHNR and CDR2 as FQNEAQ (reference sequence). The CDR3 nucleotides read TGTGCCAGCAGCCCTGTCCAGTCCGGGGCCAACGTCCTGACTTTC. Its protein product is CASSPVQSGANVLTF.